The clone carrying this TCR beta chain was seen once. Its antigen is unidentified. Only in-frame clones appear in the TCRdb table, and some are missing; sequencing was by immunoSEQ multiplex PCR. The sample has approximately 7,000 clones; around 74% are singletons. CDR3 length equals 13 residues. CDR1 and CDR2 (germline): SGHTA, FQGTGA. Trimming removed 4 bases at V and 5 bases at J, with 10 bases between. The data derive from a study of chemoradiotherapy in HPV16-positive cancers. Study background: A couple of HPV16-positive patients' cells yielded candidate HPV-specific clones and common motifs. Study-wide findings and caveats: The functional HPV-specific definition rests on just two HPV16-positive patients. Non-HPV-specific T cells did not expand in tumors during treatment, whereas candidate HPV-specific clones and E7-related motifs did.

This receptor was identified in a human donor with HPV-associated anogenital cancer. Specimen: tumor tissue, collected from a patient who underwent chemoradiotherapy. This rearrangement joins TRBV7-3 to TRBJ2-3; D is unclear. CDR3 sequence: CASSSEVIDTQYF. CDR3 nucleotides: TGTGCCAGCAGCTCCGAAGTCATAGATACGCAGTATTTT.